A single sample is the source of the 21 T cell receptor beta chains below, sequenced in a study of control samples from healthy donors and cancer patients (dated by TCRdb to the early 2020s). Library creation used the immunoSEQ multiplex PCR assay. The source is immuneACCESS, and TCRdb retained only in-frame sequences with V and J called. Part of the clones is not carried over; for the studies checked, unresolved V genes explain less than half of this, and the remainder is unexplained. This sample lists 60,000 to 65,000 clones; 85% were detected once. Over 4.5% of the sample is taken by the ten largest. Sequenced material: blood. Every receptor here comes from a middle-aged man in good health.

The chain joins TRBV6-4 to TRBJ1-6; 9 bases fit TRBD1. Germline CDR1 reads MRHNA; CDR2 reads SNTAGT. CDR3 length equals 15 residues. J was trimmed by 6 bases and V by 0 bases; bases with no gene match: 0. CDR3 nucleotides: TGTGCCAGCAGTGACTCGACAGGGGGTAATTCACCCCTCCACTTT. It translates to CASSDSTGGNSPLHF.

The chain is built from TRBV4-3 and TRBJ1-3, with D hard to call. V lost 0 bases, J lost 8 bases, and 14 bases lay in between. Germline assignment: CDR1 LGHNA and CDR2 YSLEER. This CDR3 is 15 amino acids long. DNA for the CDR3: TGCGCCAGCAGCCAAGACAGGTGGCGGGGATACACCATATATTTT. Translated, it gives CASSQDRWRGYTIYF.

The CDR3 reads CAISDGTGGLETQYF. The CDR3 DNA reads TGTGCCATCAGTGACGGGACAGGGGGGCTGGAGACCCAGTACTTC. This chain links TRBV10-3 with TRBJ2-5, with TRBD1 matching 11 bases. The CDR3 runs 15 residues. Per the germline V gene, CDR1 is ENHRY and CDR2 is SYGVKD. Trimming at V came to 3 bases and at J to 5 bases, leaving 5 bases not matched to a gene.

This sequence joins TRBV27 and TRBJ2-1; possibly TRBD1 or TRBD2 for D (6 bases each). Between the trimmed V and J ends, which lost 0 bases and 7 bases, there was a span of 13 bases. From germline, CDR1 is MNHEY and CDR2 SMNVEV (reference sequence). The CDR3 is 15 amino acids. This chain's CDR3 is CASSLSNRGRNEQFF. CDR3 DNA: TGTGCCAGCAGTTTATCCAACCGGGGGCGGAATGAGCAGTTCTTC.

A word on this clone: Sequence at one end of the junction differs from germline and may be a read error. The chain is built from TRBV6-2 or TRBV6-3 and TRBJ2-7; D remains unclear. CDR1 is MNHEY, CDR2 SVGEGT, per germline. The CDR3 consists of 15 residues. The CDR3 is CASSYSIQNPYGQYF. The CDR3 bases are TGTGCCAGCAGTTACTCGATCCAGAATCCCTACGGGCAGTACTTC.

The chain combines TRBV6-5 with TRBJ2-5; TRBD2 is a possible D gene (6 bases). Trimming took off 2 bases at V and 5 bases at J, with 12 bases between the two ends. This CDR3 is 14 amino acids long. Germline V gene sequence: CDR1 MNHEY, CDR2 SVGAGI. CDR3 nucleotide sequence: TGTGCCAGCAGTTACCCGACTAGTTTGGAGACCCAGTACTTC. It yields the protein CASSYPTSLETQYF.

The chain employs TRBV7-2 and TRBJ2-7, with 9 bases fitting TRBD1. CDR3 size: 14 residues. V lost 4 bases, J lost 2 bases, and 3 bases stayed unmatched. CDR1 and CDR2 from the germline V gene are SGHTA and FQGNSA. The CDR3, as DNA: TGTGCCAGCAGCTGGGGACAGGGAACCTACGAGCAGTACTTC. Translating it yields CASSWGQGTYEQYF.

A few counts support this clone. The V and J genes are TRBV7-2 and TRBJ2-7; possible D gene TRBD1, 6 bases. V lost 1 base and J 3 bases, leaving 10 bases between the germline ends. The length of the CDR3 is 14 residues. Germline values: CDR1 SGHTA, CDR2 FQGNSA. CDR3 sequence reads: CASSLGQGNYEQYF. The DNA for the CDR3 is TGTGCCAGCAGCTTAGGCCAGGGGAACTACGAGCAGTACTTC.

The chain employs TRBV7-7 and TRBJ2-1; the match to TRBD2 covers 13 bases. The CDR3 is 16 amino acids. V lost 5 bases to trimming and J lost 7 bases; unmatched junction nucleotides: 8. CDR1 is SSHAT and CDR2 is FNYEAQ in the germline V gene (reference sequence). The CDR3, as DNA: TGTGCCAGCAGCCAGGGACTAGCGGGGAACTGGAATGAGCAGTTCTTC. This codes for CASSQGLAGNWNEQFF.

The CDR3 bases are TGTGCCAGCAGTTTAGGGGGCACTGGGACTGAAGCTTTCTTT. Translated: CASSLGGTGTEAFF. This rearrangement joins TRBV27 to TRBJ1-1; a weak D match, TRBD1 (6 bases). Germline assignment: CDR1 MNHEY and CDR2 SMNVEV (reference sequence). The CDR3 covers 14 residues. Trimming took 2 bases from V and 5 from J, leaving 12 bases between them.

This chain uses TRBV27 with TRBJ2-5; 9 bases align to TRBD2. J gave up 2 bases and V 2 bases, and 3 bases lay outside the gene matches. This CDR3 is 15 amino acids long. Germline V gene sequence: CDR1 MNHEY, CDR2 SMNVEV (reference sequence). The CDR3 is CASSLGTSGQETQYF. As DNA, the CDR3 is TGTGCCAGCAGTTTAGGAACTAGCGGGCAAGAGACCCAGTACTTC.

The CDR3 nucleotides read TGTGCCAGCAGCTACAGGGACTATGGCTACACCTTC. Its protein is CASSYRDYGYTF. The chain has TRBV7-8 and TRBJ1-2; TRBD1 is a possible D gene (6 bases). Germline CDR1 and CDR2: SGHVS and FQNEAQ. This CDR3 comprises 12 residues. Trimming cost V 4 bases and J 3 bases, with 6 bases left between them.

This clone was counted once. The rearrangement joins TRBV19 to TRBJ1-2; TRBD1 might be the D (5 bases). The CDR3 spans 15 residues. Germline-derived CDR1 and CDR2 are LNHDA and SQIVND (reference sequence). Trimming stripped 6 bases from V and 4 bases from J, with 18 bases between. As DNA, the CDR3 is TGTGCCAGTAGCAGAACTCAACAAAGGGGCTATGGCTACACCTTC. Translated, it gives CASSRTQQRGYGYTF.

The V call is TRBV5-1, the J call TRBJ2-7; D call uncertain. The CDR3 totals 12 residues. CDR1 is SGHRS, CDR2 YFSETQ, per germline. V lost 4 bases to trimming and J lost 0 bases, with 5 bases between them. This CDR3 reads CASSPDSYEQYF. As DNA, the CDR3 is TGCGCCAGCAGCCCTGACTCCTACGAGCAGTACTTC. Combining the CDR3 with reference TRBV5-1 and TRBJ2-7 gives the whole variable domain KAGVTQTPRYLIKTRGQQVTLSCSPISGHRSVSWYQQTPGQGLQFLFEYFSETQRNKGNFPGRFSGRQFSNSRSEMNVSTLELGDSALYLCASSPDSYEQYFGPGTRLTVT.

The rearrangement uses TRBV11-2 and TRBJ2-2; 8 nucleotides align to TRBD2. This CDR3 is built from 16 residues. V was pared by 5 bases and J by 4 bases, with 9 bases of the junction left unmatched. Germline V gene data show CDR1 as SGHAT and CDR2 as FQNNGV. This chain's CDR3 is CASSRRTAGGTGELFF. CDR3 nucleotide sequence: TGTGCCAGCAGCCGGAGGACTGCGGGGGGCACCGGGGAGCTGTTTTTT.

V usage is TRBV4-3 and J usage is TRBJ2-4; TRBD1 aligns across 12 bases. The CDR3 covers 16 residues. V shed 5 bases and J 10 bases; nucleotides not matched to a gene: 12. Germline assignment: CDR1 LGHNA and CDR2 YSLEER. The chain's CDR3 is CASSGTGTGGGGIQYF. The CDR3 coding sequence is TGCGCCAGCAGCGGTACCGGGACAGGGGGCGGGGGGATTCAGTACTTC.

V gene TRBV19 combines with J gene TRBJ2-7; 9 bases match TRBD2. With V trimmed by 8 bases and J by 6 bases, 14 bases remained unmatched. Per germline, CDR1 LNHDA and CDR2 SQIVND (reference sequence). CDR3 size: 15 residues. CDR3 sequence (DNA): TGTGCCAGTTCCATTGGGGTAGCGGGAGTAGGCGAGCAGTACTTC. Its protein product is CASSIGVAGVGEQYF.

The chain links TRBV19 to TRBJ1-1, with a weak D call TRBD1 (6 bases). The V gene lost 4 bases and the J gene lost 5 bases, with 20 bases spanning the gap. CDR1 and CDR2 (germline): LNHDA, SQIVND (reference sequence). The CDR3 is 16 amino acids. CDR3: CASSTQWGGRGTEAFF. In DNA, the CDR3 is TGTGCCAGTAGTACCCAATGGGGGGGCCGAGGAACTGAAGCTTTCTTT.

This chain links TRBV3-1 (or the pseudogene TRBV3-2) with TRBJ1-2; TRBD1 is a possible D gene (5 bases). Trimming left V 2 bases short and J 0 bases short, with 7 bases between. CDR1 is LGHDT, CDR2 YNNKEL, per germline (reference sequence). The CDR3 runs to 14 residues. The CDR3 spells CASSQLGANYGYTF. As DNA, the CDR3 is TGTGCCAGCAGCCAATTGGGGGCTAACTATGGCTACACCTTC.

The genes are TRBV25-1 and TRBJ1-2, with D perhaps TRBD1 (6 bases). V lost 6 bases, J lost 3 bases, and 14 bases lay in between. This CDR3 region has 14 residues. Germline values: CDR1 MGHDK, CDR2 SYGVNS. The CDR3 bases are TGTGCCAGCAGAGATACAGGGCTACACTATGGCTACACCTTC. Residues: CASRDTGLHYGYTF.

The chain's CDR3 is CASRRLNTEAFF. The CDR3 bases are TGTGCCAGCAGGCGCCTGAACACTGAAGCTTTCTTT. The V gene is TRBV6-5, the J gene TRBJ1-1; D remains unclear. The germline V and J ends were trimmed by 6 bases and 0 bases, with 5 bases remaining between them. From germline, CDR1 is MNHEY and CDR2 SVGAGI. The CDR3 consists of 12 residues.